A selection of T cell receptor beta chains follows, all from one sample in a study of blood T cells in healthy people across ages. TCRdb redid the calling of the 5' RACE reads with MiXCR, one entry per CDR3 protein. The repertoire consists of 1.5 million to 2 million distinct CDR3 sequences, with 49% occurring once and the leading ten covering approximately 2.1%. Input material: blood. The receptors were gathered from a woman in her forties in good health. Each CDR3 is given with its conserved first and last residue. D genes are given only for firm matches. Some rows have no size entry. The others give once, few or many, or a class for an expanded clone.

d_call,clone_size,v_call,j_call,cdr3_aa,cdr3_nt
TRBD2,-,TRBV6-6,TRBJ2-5,CASVGTSGGSRQETQYF,TGTGCCAGCGTAGGGACTAGCGGGGGGTCACGCCAAGAGACCCAGTACTTC
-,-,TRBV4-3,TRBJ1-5,CASSQTPNRPQHF,TGCGCCAGCAGCCAAACACCAAATCGGCCCCAGCATTTT
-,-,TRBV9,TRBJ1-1,CASSVGGGVDTEAFF,TGTGCCAGCAGCGTAGGGGGGGGGGTCGACACTGAAGCTTTCTTT
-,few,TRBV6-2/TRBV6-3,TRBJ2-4,CASIDRRPGELEQYF,TGTGCCAGCATCGACAGACGCCCTGGGGAGCTGGAGCAGTACTTC
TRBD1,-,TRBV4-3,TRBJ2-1,CASSQALGDSYYNEQFF,TGCGCCAGCAGCCAAGCATTAGGGGACAGCTATTACAATGAGCAGTTCTTC
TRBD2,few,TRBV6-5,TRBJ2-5,CASSYSTGGWTQYF,TGTGCCAGCAGTTACTCGACCGGGGGGTGGACCCAGTACTTC
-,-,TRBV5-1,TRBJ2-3,CASSLGRRISGDPDTQYF,TGCGCCAGCAGCTTGGGACGGAGAATTTCGGGGGACCCAGATACGCAGTATTTT
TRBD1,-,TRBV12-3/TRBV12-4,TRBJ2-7,CASSIGQGGEQYF,TGTGCCAGCAGTATCGGACAGGGCGGTGAGCAGTACTTC
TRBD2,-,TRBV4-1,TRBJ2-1,CASSQSGTPYNEQFF,TGCGCCAGCAGCCAGAGCGGGACCCCTTACAATGAGCAGTTCTTC
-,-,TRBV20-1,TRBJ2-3,CSARDRKGMTDTQYF,TGCAGTGCTAGAGATCGTAAAGGCATGACAGATACGCAGTATTTT
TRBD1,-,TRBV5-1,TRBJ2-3,CASSRTPTGDGTDTQYF,TGCGCCAGCAGCCGTACCCCGACAGGGGATGGCACAGATACGCAGTATTTT
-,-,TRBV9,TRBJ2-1,CASSPPAGGSSYNEQFF,TGTGCCAGCAGCCCCCCAGCCGGGGGAAGCTCCTACAATGAGCAGTTCTTC
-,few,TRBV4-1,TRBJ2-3,CAGRAHAGPDTQYF,TGCGCCGGCAGGGCCCATGCGGGGCCAGATACGCAGTATTTT
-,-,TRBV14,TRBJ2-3,CASSRTGNVAGTTQYF,TGTGCCAGCAGCCGAACCGGGAATGTGGCGGGGACTACGCAGTATTTT
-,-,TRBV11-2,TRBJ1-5,CASSPSGPQHF,TGTGCCAGCAGCCCCTCGGGGCCCCAGCATTTT
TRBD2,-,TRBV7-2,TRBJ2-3,CASSWTSGETDAQYF,TGTGCTAGCAGTTGGACTAGCGGGGAGACAGATGCGCAGTATTTT
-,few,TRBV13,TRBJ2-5,CASSLERGSQETQYF,TGTGCCAGCAGCTTAGAACGAGGGTCACAAGAGACCCAGTACTTC
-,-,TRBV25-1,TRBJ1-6,CASSEPVSADIRSPLHF,TGTGCCAGCAGTGAACCGGTATCCGCGGATATTAGGTCACCCCTCCACTTT
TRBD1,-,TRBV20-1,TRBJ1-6,CSAPRGTASPLHF,TGCAGTGCCCCCCGGGGGACAGCTTCACCCCTCCACTTT
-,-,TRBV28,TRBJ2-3,CASSKSGTPRSTDTQYF,TGTGCCAGCAGTAAATCCGGGACACCCAGAAGCACAGATACGCAGTATTTT
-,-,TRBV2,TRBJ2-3,CASSDQVPQYF,TGTGCCAGCAGTGACCAGGTCCCTCAGTATTTT
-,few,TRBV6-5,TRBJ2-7,CASSYSAGSEQYF,TGTGCCAGCAGTTACTCCGCGGGTAGCGAGCAGTACTTC
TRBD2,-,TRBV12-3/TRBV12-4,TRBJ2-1,CASMSASGVWEQFF,TGTGCCAGCATGTCGGCTAGCGGGGTGTGGGAGCAGTTCTTC
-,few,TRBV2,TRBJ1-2,CASSPRLDYGYTF,TGTGCCAGCAGTCCCCGGCTTGACTATGGCTACACCTTC
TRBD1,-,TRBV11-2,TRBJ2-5,CASSLGGQGLTETQYF,TGTGCCAGCAGCTTAGGGGGACAGGGGCTGACGGAGACCCAGTACTTC
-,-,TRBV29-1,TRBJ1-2,CSVDGDLASNYGYTF,TGCAGCGTTGATGGAGACCTCGCTTCTAACTATGGCTACACCTTC
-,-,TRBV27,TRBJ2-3,CASRRGRAGTDTQYF,TGTGCCAGCCGTAGGGGACGGGCCGGAACAGATACGCAGTATTTT
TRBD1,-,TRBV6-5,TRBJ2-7,CASSYKQGASYEQYF,TGTGCCAGCAGTTACAAACAGGGGGCTTCCTACGAGCAGTACTTC
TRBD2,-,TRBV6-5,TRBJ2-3,CASSYSKFLAGGEGTDTQYF,TGTGCCAGCAGTTACTCGAAATTCCTAGCGGGGGGAGAAGGCACAGATACGCAGTATTTT
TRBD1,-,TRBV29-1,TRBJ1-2,CSVRGQGDDGYTF,TGCAGCGTGAGGGGACAGGGCGATGATGGCTACACCTTC
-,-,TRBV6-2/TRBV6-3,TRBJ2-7,CASSPRGGRRSEQYF,TGTGCCAGCAGTCCCAGGGGAGGGAGGCGTTCCGAGCAGTACTTC
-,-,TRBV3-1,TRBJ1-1,CASSPRTHSTAAAFF,TGTGCCAGCAGCCCAAGAACTCACTCGACGGCAGCAGCTTTCTTT
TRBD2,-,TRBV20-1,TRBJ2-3,CSARALGRGGPDTQYF,TGCAGTGCTAGAGCCCTGGGGCGGGGGGGCCCAGATACGCAGTATTTT
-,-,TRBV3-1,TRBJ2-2,CASSQGAENTGELFF,TGTGCCAGCAGCCAAGGGGCGGAGAACACCGGGGAGCTGTTTTTT
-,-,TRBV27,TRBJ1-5,CASSPSVGERVQPQHF,TGTGCCAGCAGTCCTTCCGTGGGGGAAAGGGTTCAGCCCCAGCATTTT
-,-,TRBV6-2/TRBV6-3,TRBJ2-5,CASSFAYERYF,TGTGCCAGCAGTTTCGCCTACGAGCGGTACTTC
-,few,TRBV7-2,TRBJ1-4,CASSLDGGSQEKLFF,TGTGCCAGCAGCTTAGATGGGGGCAGTCAGGAAAAACTGTTTTTT
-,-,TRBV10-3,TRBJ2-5,CAISGGTTQETQYF,TGTGCCATCAGTGGAGGGACAACTCAAGAGACCCAGTACTTC
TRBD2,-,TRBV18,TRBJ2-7,CASPLTSGGSYEQYF,TGTGCCAGTCCACTGACCAGCGGGGGCTCCTACGAGCAGTACTTC
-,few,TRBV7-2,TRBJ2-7,CASSLVADTLYEQYF,TGTGCCAGCAGCTTAGTCGCGGATACCCTCTACGAGCAGTACTTC
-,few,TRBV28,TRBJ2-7,CASTLTNTYEQYF,TGTGCCAGCACGCTCACCAACACCTACGAGCAGTACTTC
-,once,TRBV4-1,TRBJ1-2,CASSQLEGPYGYTF,TGCGCCAGCAGCCAACTCGAGGGTCCCTATGGCTACACCTTC
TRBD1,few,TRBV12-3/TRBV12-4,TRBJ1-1,CASSRTGRRTEAFF,TGTGCCAGCAGTCGGACAGGGAGGAGAACTGAAGCTTTCTTT
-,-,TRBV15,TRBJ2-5,CATSRGLLGGQETQYF,TGTGCCACCAGCAGAGGCTTATTGGGGGGCCAAGAGACCCAGTACTTC
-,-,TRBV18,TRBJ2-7,CASSPWDFKSYEQYF,TGTGCCAGCTCACCATGGGACTTTAAATCCTACGAGCAGTACTTC
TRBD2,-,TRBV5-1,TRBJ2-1,CASSLSGTSGGKDEQFF,TGCGCCAGCAGCTTATCCGGGACTAGCGGGGGAAAGGATGAGCAGTTCTTC
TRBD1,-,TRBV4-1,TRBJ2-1,CASSQPDRGQNEQFF,TGCGCCAGCAGCCAACCTGACAGGGGGCAAAATGAGCAGTTCTTC
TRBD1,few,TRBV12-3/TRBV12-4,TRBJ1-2,CASSRTGVREGYTF,TGTGCCAGCAGCCGGACAGGGGTACGGGAGGGCTACACCTTC
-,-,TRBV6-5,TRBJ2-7,CASSYLMEQYF,TGTGCCAGCAGTTACTTAATGGAGCAGTACTTC
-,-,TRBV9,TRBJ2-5,CASSAFLAGETQYF,TGTGCCAGCAGCGCATTCCTGGCTGGAGAGACCCAGTACTTC
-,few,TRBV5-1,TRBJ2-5,CASSLAQRGETQYF,TGCGCCAGCAGCTTGGCCCAAAGGGGGGAGACCCAGTACTTC
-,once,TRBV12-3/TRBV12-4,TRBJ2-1,CTSSSTGTWGNEQFF,TGTACCAGCAGTTCTACCGGGACTTGGGGCAATGAGCAGTTCTTC
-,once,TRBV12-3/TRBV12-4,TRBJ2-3,CASSSPAPRQYF,TGTGCCAGCAGTTCGCCTGCCCCGCGTCAGTATTTT
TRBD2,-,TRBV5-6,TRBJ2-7,CASSQMTSGGLDEQYF,TGTGCCAGCAGCCAGATGACTAGCGGGGGGTTGGATGAGCAGTACTTC